A single T cell receptor (beta chain) is shown here with its context. Its antigen is unknown. The data originate from a study of T cells expressing NK-cell markers. Looking at the study overall: HCMV seropositivity characterized seven of the eight sequenced donors, and seronegativity one.

General study results and limits: In a handful of donors, dominant clonotypes made up about 25-60.1% of CD3+CD56-NKG2C+ cells.

Libraries used 5'RACE template switching adding universal primer site and UMIs. TCRdb reprocessed the 5' RACE reads; each CDR3 protein has one entry and no DNA is given. In all, the sample yields some 150,000 distinct CDR3 sequences. There are 14 residues in the CDR3. The TCR originated in a man aged 18-30 years in good health. This chain joins TRBV12-3 or TRBV12-4 and TRBJ2-1; TCRdb designates TRBD2, a call that cannot be tested without DNA. Sequenced sample: blood T cells: a sorted CD56 or NKG2C T cell subset, CD4+ or CD8+ T cells, or bulk PBMC T cells (not recorded which). This CDR3 is CASSFGETGSEQFF.